These T cell receptor beta chains were read from a single sample in a study of CD8 T cells in ankylosing spondylitis. Each CDR3 protein is one row after TCRdb ran MiXCR on the 5' RACE reads. The sample lists 160,000 or so distinct CDR3 sequences, approximately 9% seen once, with about 14% in the top ten. The sample was blood, either unsorted or a sorted T cell fraction (not recorded which). The receptors derive from a female donor with ankylosing spondylitis or in good health (not recorded which). CDR3s include the opening cysteine and the closing phenylalanine or tryptophan. The order of the fields is D gene, J gene, V gene, clone size, CDR3 DNA, CDR3 protein. D genes are given only for firm matches. Clone size appears in some rows only: once, few, many, or a class for an expanded clone.

>.|TRBJ1-5|TRBV19|few
TGTGCCAGTAGTATTGGGGGGCTCCATCAGCCCCAGCATTTT
CASSIGGLHQPQHF
>TRBD1|TRBJ1-5|TRBV24-1|.
TGTGCCACCAGTGACTCGGGGACAGATCAGCCCCAGCATTTT
CATSDSGTDQPQHF
>.|TRBJ1-1|TRBV20-1|many
TGCAGTGCTAACGAGGGAGGAACGCGGGATTTCTTT
CSANEGGTRDFF
>TRBD1|TRBJ2-2|TRBV20-1|few
TGCAGTGCTAGCAACCAGGGGGCGGCGAACACCGGGGAGCTGTTTTTT
CSASNQGAANTGELFF
>TRBD2|TRBJ2-1|TRBV20-1|.
TGCAGTGCTAGAGGGTGGACTAGCGGGAGTGGCAATGAGCAGTTCTTC
CSARGWTSGSGNEQFF
>.|TRBJ2-2|TRBV20-1|.
TGCAGTGCTAGTGGGACAGGGGAGCTGTTTTTT
CSASGTGELFF
>.|TRBJ1-1|TRBV12-3/TRBV12-4|.
TGTGCCAGCAGTACACCGGCTTCGATGAACACTGAAGCTTCCTTT
CASSTPASMNTEASF
>.|TRBJ2-7|TRBV28|few
TGTGCCAGCAGTCTCCCAGCCTACGAGCAGTACTTC
CASSLPAYEQYF
>TRBD1|TRBJ2-7|TRBV5-1|few
TGCGCCAGCAGCTTCCGCCCCGGGACAGGGCTTACCTACGAGCAGTACTTC
CASSFRPGTGLTYEQYF
>TRBD1|TRBJ2-2|TRBV29-1|few
TGCAGCGTCCATTCCGGACAGGGGTCCACCGGGGAGCTGTTTTTT
CSVHSGQGSTGELFF
>.|TRBJ1-2|TRBV14|.
TGTGCCAGCAGCCAAGATGGCGGCTATGGCTACACCTTC
CASSQDGGYGYTF
>TRBD1|TRBJ2-1|TRBV9|few
TGTGCCAGCAGCGCGCCCGGGACAGGGGTTGATGAGCAGTTCTTC
CASSAPGTGVDEQFF
>TRBD2|TRBJ2-7|TRBV5-1|.
TGCGCCAGCTCCGGTCCTAGCGGGATAAGCTACGAGCAGTACTTC
CASSGPSGISYEQYF
>.|TRBJ1-1|TRBV27|few
TGTGCCAGCAGTTTACAAGAGGTGGGGGGGAACACTGAAGCTTTCTTT
CASSLQEVGGNTEAFF
>.|TRBJ2-7|TRBV7-9|few
TGTGCCAGCAGCCCCCCGGGGAACTACGAGCAGTACTTC
CASSPPGNYEQYF
>TRBD2|TRBJ2-1|TRBV29-1|many
TGCAGCGTCTCGGGTCGACTAGCGGGTTACTACAATGAGCAGTTCTTC
CSVSGRLAGYYNEQFF
>TRBD1|TRBJ1-2|TRBV15|.
TGTGCCACCAGCATTCCGGGACAGGGGTCCTTCGGCTACACCTTC
CATSIPGQGSFGYTF
>.|TRBJ2-1|TRBV4-3|few
TGCGCCAGCAGCCAAGGTGTGTCGCGCGATGAGCAGTTCTTC
CASSQGVSRDEQFF
>TRBD2|TRBJ2-7|TRBV20-1|many
TGCAGTGGGCTAGCGGGAGGACCCTCCTACGAGCAGTACTTC
CSGLAGGPSYEQYF
>.|TRBJ2-7|TRBV30|few
TGTGCCTGGAGTGTAAGCAAGCTGGGCGAGCAGTACTTC
CAWSVSKLGEQYF
>.|TRBJ2-5|TRBV11-3|.
TGTGCCAGCAGTCGAGGGGGGGGGCGAGAGACCCAGTACTTC
CASSRGGGRETQYF
>TRBD1|TRBJ2-3|TRBV28|.
TGTGCCAGCAGTTTAGACAGGGTTGCAGATACGCAGTATTTT
CASSLDRVADTQYF
>TRBD2|TRBJ2-1|TRBV25-1|few
TGTGCCAGCAGTGACCCCATCGTCGGGACTAGCGGCTACAATGAGCAGTTCTTC
CASSDPIVGTSGYNEQFF
>TRBD2|TRBJ2-1|TRBV20-1|many
TGCAGTGCCCCGCCCGGGCGGGAGAACAATGAGCAGTTCTTC
CSAPPGRENNEQFF
>.|TRBJ1-4|TRBV19|few
TGTGCCAGTACCCCCTTAGCGGGAGGTGAAAAACTGTTTTTT
CASTPLAGGEKLFF
>.|TRBJ2-7|TRBV7-8|few
TGTGCCAGCATGGAGCAGGGCTACGAGCAGTACTTC
CASMEQGYEQYF
>.|TRBJ1-1|TRBV11-2|many
TGTGCCAGCAGCCCCGCACCGAACACTGAAGCTTTCTTT
CASSPAPNTEAFF
>TRBD1|TRBJ2-7|TRBV5-1|many
TGCGCCAGCAGCTTAGTGGACAGGGACTACGAGCAGTACTTC
CASSLVDRDYEQYF
>TRBD1|TRBJ2-2|TRBV7-6|few
TGTGCCAGCAGCTTAGGAGGACAGGGCGAGAACACCGGGGAGCTGTTTTTT
CASSLGGQGENTGELFF
>.|TRBJ1-2|TRBV20-1|many
TGCAGTGCCATCGGGGACATGCCCCATGGCTACACCTTC
CSAIGDMPHGYTF
>.|TRBJ2-7|TRBV12-3/TRBV12-4|.
TGTGCCAGCAGTCCGGCCGGCGGCGGAACATTCTACTACGAGCAGTACTTC
CASSPAGGGTFYYEQYF
>.|TRBJ2-3|TRBV2|many
TGTGCCAGCAGTGAAGTGACATTTGTTGCAGATACGCAGTATTTT
CASSEVTFVADTQYF
>.|TRBJ2-1|TRBV4-3|few
TGCGCCAGCAGCCAAGACCGGCAGCGGAATGAGCAGTTCTTC
CASSQDRQRNEQFF
>.|TRBJ2-3|TRBV2|.
TGTGCCAGCAGTTCCTCGAGGTTGGGAAGCACAGATACGCAGTATTTT
CASSSSRLGSTDTQYF
>.|TRBJ2-7|TRBV7-6|.
TGTGCCAGCAGCCCTCAGATGGACAGCGTGACACAAATTATGTACGAGCAGTACTTC
CASSPQMDSVTQIMYEQYF
>.|TRBJ2-2|TRBV7-6|.
TGTGCCAGCACTGCACACCCCAAGACCGGGGAGCTGTTTTTT
CASTAHPKTGELFF
>.|TRBJ1-1|TRBV3-1|few
TGTGCCAGCAGCCAAGGAGATCGACACATAATGAACACTGAAGCTTTCTTT
CASSQGDRHIMNTEAFF
>TRBD1|TRBJ1-2|TRBV12-3/TRBV12-4|few
TGTGCCAGCAGAGGACAGGGGGGGTACTATGGCTACACCTTC
CASRGQGGYYGYTF
>.|TRBJ1-2|TRBV6-2/TRBV6-3|.
TGTGCCAGCAGTTACTCGGCAGGCCCGGACGGCTACACCTTC
CASSYSAGPDGYTF
>TRBD2|TRBJ2-1|TRBV5-4|.
TGTGCCAGCAGCTTCAAGCGGGAGAGCCGGAATGAGCAGTTCTTC
CASSFKRESRNEQFF
>.|TRBJ1-3|TRBV4-2|.
TGTGCCAGCAGCGAGGGGTTCTCTATAAACACCATATATTTT
CASSEGFSINTIYF
>TRBD1|TRBJ2-7|TRBV7-9|.
TGTGCCAGCAGCATTGGACAGGGGGCGTGGGAGCAGTACTTC
CASSIGQGAWEQYF
>TRBD1|TRBJ2-2|TRBV30|few
TGTGCCTGGAGTCTGGGACAGCTCACCGGGGAGCTGTTTTTT
CAWSLGQLTGELFF
>TRBD2|TRBJ2-1|TRBV6-4|few
TGTGCCAGCAGTAGGGCTAGCGGGAGCCTCAATGAGCAGTTCTTC
CASSRASGSLNEQFF
>.|TRBJ1-1|TRBV12-5|many
TGTGCTAGTGGTTTGGGGTCCGGGGAAGCTTTCTTT
CASGLGSGEAFF
>.|TRBJ1-4|TRBV29-1|few
TGCAGCGCCCCGGGGGGGCTGGGGGAAAAACTGTTTTTT
CSAPGGLGEKLFF
>.|TRBJ1-5|TRBV10-1|.
TGCGCCCCCTCGGGGATTATTGACAGTAGGGGTTACAAAAATCAGCCCCAGCATTTT
CAPSGIIDSRGYKNQPQHF
>.|TRBJ2-1|TRBV6-2/TRBV6-3|few
TGTGCCAGCAGTTACTCGACTAGAGACAATGAGCAGTTCTTC
CASSYSTRDNEQFF
>TRBD1|TRBJ2-2|TRBV6-2/TRBV6-3|many
TGTGCCAGCAGTTCCACCTACCTCCGGGACAGGGGCAACACCGGGGAGCTGTTTTTT
CASSSTYLRDRGNTGELFF
>.|TRBJ2-2|TRBV30|once
TGTGCCTGCACCGTGAACACCGGGGAGCTGTTTTTT
CACTVNTGELFF
>TRBD2|TRBJ2-2|TRBV7-9|.
TGTGCCAGCAGCAACCTAGCGGGAGTCACCGGGGAGCTGTTTTTT
CASSNLAGVTGELFF
>TRBD1|TRBJ2-7|TRBV28|.
TGTGCCAGCAGTTTGAAGGGGGCGCGGGAGCAGTACTTC
CASSLKGAREQYF
>.|TRBJ2-1|TRBV7-9|.
TGTGCCAGCAGCTTCCAAGGACGACCCGATGAGCAGTTCTTC
CASSFQGRPDEQFF
>.|TRBJ1-3|TRBV28|many
TGTGCCAGCAGTTCCCCCTTGCAGGGCGCTGGAAACACCATATATTTT
CASSSPLQGAGNTIYF
>TRBD1|TRBJ2-7|TRBV4-1|.
TGCGCCAGCAGCAAGGGACAGCCTTACGAGCAGTACTTC
CASSKGQPYEQYF
>TRBD2|TRBJ2-1|TRBV7-9|.
TGTGCCAGCAGCACCTCTAGCGGGAGTGGATACAATGAGCAGTTCTTC
CASSTSSGSGYNEQFF
>.|TRBJ2-1|TRBV11-2|.
TGTGCCAGCAGCCCCCCCAACGTCGGCTACAATGAGCAGTTCTTC
CASSPPNVGYNEQFF
>.|TRBJ2-7|TRBV7-8|few
TGTGCCAGCAGCTTAGTAGCCAGAGATTACGAGCAGTACTTC
CASSLVARDYEQYF
>.|TRBJ2-7|TRBV7-2|few
TGTGCCAGCAGCTTAGGGATTTCTGGCTACGAGCAGTACTTC
CASSLGISGYEQYF